This TCR beta chain was recovered during a study of blood T cell dynamics during melanoma immunotherapy. Overall study context: Patients with metastatic melanoma got pembrolizumab or nivolumab-ipilimumab as first-line care.

Time point given: pre-treatment baseline. Samples come from before therapy and from week 3 after the first blockade cycle. At 12 weeks after first infusion, RECIST 1.1 defined response for most patients. The repertoire was sequenced with immunoSEQ multiplex PCR; TCRdb's copy has only in-frame clones and lacks some. The sample shows some 5,900 clones, 88% of them seen only once. This CDR3 is built from 14 residues. V was trimmed by 7 bases and J by 3 bases, leaving 12 bases between them. Germline V gene data show CDR1 as MNHNS and CDR2 as SASEGT. The V and J genes are TRBV6-1 and TRBJ2-2; D gene unclear. The starting material was blood, obtained from a patient treated with checkpoint blockade. The receptor's source is a human donor with melanoma. The CDR3: CASKGSLHTGELFF. For the CDR3, the DNA is TGTGCCAGCAAGGGATCTCTACACACCGGGGAGCTGTTTTTT.